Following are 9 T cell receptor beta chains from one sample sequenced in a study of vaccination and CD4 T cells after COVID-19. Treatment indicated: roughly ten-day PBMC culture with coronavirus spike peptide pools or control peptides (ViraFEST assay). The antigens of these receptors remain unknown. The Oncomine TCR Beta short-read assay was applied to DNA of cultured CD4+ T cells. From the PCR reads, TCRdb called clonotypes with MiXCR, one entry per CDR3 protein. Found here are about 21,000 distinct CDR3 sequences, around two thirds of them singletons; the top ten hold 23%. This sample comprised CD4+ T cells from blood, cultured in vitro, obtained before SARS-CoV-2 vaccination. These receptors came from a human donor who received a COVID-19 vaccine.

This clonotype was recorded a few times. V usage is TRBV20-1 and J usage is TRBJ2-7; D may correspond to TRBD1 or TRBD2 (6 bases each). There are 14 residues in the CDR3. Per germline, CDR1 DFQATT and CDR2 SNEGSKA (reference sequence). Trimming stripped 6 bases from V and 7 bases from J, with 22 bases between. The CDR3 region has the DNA TGCAGTGCGGAGGGGGGTCTGGATAATGGGGAGCAGTACTTC. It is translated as CSAEGGLDNGEQYF.

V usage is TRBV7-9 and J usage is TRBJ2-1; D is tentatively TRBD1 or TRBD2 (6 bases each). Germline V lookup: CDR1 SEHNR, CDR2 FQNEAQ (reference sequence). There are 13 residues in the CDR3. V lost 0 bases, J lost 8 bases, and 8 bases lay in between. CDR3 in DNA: TGTGCCAGCAGCTTAGCGGGGGGCGATGAGCAGTTCTTC. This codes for CASSLAGGDEQFF.

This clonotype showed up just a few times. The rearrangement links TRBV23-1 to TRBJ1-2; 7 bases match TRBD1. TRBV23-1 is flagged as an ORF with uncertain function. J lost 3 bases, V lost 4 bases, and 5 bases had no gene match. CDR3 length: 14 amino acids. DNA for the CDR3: TGCGCCAGCAGTCCGTTAGGGACAGACTATGGCTACACCTTC. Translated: CASSPLGTDYGYTF.

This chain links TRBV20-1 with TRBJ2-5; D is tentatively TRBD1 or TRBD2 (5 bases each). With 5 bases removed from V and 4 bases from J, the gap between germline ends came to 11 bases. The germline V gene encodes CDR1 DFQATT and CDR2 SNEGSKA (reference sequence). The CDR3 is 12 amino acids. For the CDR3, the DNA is TGCAGTGCTGGGGGAGTGGGAGAGACCCAGTACTTC. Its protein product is CSAGGVGETQYF.

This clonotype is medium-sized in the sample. For the CDR3, the DNA is TGTGCCAGCACGGGAGGCGGAGCGGGGCATAAAAACATTCAGTACTTC. Its translation: CASTGGGAGHKNIQYF. The chain employs TRBV6-1 and TRBJ2-4; 7 nucleotides align to TRBD2. Germline loops: CDR1 MNHNS, CDR2 SASEGT. This CDR3 contains 16 residues. The V and J ends lost 7 bases and 4 bases, in that order; junction bases with no gene match: 13.

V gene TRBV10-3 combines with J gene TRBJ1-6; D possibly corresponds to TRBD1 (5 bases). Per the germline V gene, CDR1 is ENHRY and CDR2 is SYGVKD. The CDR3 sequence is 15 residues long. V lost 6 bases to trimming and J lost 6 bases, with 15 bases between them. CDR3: CAIRPGGGSNSPLHF. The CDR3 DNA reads TGTGCCATCAGGCCGGGCGGGGGTTCTAATTCACCCCTCCACTTT.

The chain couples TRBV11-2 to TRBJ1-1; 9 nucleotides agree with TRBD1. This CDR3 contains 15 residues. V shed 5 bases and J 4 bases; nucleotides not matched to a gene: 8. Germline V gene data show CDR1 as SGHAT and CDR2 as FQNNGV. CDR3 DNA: TGTGCCAGCAGCCCAGTACAGGGGGCTGGCACTGAAGCTTTCTTT. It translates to CASSPVQGAGTEAFF.

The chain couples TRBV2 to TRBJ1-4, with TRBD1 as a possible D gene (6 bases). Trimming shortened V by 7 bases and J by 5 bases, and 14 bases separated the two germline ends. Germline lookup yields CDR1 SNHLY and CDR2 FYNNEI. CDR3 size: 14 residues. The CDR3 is CASNGGTRNEKLFF. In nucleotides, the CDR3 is TGTGCCAGCAACGGGGGGACACGGAATGAAAAACTGTTTTTT.

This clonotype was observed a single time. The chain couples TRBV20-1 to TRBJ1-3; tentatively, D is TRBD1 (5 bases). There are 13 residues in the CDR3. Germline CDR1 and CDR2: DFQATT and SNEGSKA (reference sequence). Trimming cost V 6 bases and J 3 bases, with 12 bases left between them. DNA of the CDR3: TGCAGTGCCACTTCGGGGGGTGGAAACACCATATATTTT. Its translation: CSATSGGGNTIYF.